This T cell receptor (beta chain) emerged from a study of tumor and adjacent non-tumor tissue in lung cancer (dated by TCRdb to the late 2010s). Broadly, across the study: Of the cohort, 11 to 12 patients had adenocarcinoma, 2 had squamous cell carcinoma and 1 had small cell lung cancer. Ages among the 15 or so patients ranged from roughly 30 to 85 years, there were ten or so men and 5 women, and disease was at TNM stage I to III. Sequencing produced some 130,000,000 productive TCRbeta reads in total, an average of about 4.17 million reads per sample. Using bulk TCRbeta repertoires from roughly 14 lung cancer patients, the study set lung tumor tissue side by side with matched distant non-tumor lung tissue. For each patient, one tumor sample and one normal lung sample were taken, giving approximately 33 paired specimens that underwent TCRbeta CDR3 sequencing.

Library preparation used multiplex PCR. Sequencing was performed on an Illumina HiSeq 2500. TCRbeta libraries were constructed through three rounds of nested PCR with primers (Table S4) according to protocols modified from ARM-PCR. Before sequencing, PCR products of 200-500 bp were cut from the gel and purified using the QIAquick gel extraction kit. Per the original workflow: Reads were cleaned with Trimmomatic, merged with FLASH into complete CDR3 sequences, and assigned to V(D)J germline segments with MiTCR. Clonal diversity was calculated as the inverse Simpson's index using VDJtools. In-frame sequences lacking a premature stop codon were counted as productive reads. Clones were called with MiXCR by TCRdb after fastp trimmed the public reads at Q25, and only in-frame beta chains were retained. CDR3 protein duplicates are merged, each entry listing the most common genes and DNA. The V and J calls were determined by TCRdb, not by the authors. For this sample there are 85,000 to 130,000 distinct CDR3 sequences; around three fifths appear just once. Approximately 18% of the sample goes to the ten largest clones.

Deletion took 6 bases off V and 5 bases off J, with a span of 10 bases between the germline ends. CDR1 and CDR2 (SGHAT, FQNNGV) derive from the germline V gene. The cysteine opens and the phenylalanine closes a CDR3 of 13 amino acids. Only the CDR3 region is kept as DNA, spanning 39 bases read in frame from base 1. RNA was isolated from bulk, unsorted tissue, and RNA quality was assessed with a NanoDrop ND-1000 and an Agilent 2100. Distant non-tumor tissue taken more than 3 cm from the tumor edge was used as the normal lung sample. Donors were newly diagnosed lung cancer patients admitted for thoracic surgery in China between August and November 2014, without prior chemotherapy. The study excluded patients who had received radiotherapy or chemotherapy before or who had another cancer at the same time. Pieces of surgical tissue measuring roughly 1-2.2 cm3 were kept in RNAlater solution and held at -80 degrees C until needed.

Turning to this clonotype: Which antigen it targets is not known. Base qualities are not at hand, and no much larger clone is one base apart.

General findings and caveats noted by the study authors: TCR diversity was significantly higher in younger patients, and higher tumor TCR diversity was associated with shorter overall and disease-free survival. Tumor tissue showed significantly greater TCR diversity (inverse Simpson) than normal lung tissue (about 400 vs 180, P = 0.0075, Mann-Whitney U test). In normal lung, the top 100 clones accounted for a significantly larger cumulative share of the repertoire than in tumor tissue. Because peripheral blood was not sequenced, blood TCRbeta repertoires in the lung cancer patients of the study were not examined. Neither the sequencing platform nor unique molecular identifiers are mentioned in the methods. The cohort had only about 14 patients, and the authors noted that larger samples and more detailed clinical data are needed.

This receptor was identified in a man in his thirties or forties with non-small cell lung cancer. This sequence uses TRBV11-2 and TRBJ2-2; the D gene lacks a confident call. The specimen sequenced was distant non-tumor lung tissue. The CDR3 protein is CASRDKRTGELFF. In nucleotides, the sequence is TGTGCCAGCAGAGATAAGAGAACCGGGGAGCTGTTTTTT.